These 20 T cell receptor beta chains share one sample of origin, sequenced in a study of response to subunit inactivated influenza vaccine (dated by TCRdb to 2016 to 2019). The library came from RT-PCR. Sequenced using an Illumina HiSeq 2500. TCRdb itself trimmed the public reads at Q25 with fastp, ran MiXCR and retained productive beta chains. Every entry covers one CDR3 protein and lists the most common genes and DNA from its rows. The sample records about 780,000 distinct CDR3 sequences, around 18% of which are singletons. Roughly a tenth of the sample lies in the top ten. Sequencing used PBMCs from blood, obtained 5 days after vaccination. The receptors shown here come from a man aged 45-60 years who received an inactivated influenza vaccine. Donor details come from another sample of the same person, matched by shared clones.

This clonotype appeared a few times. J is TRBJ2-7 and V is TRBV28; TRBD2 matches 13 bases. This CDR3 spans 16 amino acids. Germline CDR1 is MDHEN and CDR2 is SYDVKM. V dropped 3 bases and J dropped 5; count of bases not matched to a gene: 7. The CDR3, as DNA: TGTGCCAGCAGTTTCCCGATGACTAGCGGGAGGAACGAGCAGTACTTC. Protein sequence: CASSFPMTSGRNEQYF.

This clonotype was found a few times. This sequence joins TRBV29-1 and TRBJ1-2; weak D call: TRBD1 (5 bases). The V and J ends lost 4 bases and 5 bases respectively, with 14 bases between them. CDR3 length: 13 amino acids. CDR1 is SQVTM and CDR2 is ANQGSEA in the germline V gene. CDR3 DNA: TGCAGCGTTGCGGGCCGGGGCCAATATGGCTACACCTTC. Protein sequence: CSVAGRGQYGYTF.

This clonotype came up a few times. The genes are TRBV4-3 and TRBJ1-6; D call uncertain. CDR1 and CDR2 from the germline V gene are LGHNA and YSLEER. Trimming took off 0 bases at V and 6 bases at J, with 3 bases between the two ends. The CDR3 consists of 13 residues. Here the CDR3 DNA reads TGCGCCAGCAGCCAAGATCTTAATTCACCCCTCCACTTT. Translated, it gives CASSQDLNSPLHF.

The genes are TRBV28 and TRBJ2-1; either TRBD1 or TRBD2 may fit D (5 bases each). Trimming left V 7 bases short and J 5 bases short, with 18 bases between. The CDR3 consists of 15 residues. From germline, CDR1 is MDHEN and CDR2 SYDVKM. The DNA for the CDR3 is TGTGCCAGCACCGGAGGACTCGGGACCCACAATGAGCAGTTCTTC. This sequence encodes CASTGGLGTHNEQFF.

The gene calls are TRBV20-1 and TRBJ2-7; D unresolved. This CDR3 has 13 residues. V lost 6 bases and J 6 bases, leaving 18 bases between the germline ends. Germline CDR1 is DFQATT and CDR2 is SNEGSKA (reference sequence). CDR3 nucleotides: TGCAGTGCGCTCACGCTGGTCAAGGCCGAGCAGTACTTC. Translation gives CSALTLVKAEQYF.

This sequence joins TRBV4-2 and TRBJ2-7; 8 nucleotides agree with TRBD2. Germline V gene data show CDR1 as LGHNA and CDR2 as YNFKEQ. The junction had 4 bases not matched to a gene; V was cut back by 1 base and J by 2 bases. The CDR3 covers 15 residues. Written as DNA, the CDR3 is TGTGCCAGCAGCCAAGGACGGGGGGGCCCCTACGAGCAGTACTTC. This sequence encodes CASSQGRGGPYEQYF.

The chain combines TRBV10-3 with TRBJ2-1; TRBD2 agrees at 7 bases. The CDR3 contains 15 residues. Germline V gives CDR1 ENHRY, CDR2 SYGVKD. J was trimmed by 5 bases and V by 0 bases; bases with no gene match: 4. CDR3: CAISESGRGNNEQFF. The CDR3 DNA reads TGTGCCATCAGTGAGTCTGGGCGGGGGAACAATGAGCAGTTCTTC.

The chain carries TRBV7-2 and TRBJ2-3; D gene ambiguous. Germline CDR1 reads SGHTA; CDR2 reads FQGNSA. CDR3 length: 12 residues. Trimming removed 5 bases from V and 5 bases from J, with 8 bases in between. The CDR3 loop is CASSRVQDTQYF. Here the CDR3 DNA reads TGTGCCAGCAGCAGGGTACAAGATACGCAGTATTTT.

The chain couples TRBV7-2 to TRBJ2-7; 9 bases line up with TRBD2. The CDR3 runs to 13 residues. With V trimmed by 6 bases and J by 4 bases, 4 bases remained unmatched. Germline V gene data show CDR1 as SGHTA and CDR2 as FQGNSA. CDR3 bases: TGTGCCAGCAGGCCTAGCGGGATGTACGAGCAGTACTTC. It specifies CASRPSGMYEQYF.

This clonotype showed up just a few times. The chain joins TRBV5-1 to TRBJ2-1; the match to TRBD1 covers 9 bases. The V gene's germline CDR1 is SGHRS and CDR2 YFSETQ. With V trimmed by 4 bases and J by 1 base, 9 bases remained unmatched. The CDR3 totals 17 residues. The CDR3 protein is CASSPGRGQGSYNEQFF. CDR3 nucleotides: TGCGCCAGCAGCCCAGGACGTGGACAGGGGTCCTACAATGAGCAGTTCTTC.

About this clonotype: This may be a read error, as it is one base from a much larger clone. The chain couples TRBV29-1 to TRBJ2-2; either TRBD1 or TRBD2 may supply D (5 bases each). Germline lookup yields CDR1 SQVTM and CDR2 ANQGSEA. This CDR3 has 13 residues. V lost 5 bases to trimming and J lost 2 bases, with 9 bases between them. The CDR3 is CSVYRTNTGELFF. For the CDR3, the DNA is TGCAGCGTTTACAGGACTAACACCGGGGAGCTGTTTTTT.

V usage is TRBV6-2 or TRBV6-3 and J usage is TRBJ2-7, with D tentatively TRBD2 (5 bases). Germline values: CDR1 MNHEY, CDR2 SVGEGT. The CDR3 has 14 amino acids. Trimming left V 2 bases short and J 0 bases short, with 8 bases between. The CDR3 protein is CASSYEGSSYEQYF. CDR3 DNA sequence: TGTGCCAGCAGTTACGAGGGTTCCTCCTACGAGCAGTACTTC.

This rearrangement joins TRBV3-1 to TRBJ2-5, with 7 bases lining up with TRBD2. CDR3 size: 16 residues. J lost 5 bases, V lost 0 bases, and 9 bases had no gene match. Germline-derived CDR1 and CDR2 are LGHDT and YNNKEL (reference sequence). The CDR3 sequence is CASSQDWGGSGETQYF. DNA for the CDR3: TGTGCCAGCAGCCAAGATTGGGGGGGGTCCGGGGAGACCCAGTACTTC.

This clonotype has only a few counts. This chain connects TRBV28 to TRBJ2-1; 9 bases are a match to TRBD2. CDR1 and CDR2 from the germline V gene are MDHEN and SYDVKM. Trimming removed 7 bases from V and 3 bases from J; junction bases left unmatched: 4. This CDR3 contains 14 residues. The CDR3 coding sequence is TGTGCCAGCATTGGTAGCGGGAGCTACAATGAGCAGTTCTTC. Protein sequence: CASIGSGSYNEQFF.

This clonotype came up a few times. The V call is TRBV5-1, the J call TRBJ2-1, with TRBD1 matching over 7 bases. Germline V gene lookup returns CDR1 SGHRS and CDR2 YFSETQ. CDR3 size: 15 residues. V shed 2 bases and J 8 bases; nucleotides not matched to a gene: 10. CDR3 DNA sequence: TGCGCCAGCAGCTTAGCCCTTGGGACAGTCGATGAGCAGTTCTTC. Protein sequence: CASSLALGTVDEQFF.

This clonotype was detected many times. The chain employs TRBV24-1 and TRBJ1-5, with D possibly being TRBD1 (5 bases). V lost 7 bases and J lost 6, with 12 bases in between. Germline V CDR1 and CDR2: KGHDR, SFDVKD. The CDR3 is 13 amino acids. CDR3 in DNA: TGTGCCACCAGGGGGGACGGAGCTCAGCCCCAGCATTTT. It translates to CATRGDGAQPQHF.

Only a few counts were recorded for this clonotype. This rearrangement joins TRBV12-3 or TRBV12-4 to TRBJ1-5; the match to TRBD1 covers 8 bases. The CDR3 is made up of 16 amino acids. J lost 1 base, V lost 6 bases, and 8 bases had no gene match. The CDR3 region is CASRNRGVASNQPQHF. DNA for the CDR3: TGTGCCAGCAGGAACAGGGGGGTTGCCAGCAATCAGCCCCAGCATTTT.

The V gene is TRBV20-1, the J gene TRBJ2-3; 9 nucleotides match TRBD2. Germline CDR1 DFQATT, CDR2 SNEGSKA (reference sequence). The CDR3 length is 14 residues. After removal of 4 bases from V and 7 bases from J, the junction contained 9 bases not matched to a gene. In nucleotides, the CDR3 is TGCAGTGCTAAGGAGGGCGGGAGGGGGAATACGCAGTATTTT. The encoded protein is CSAKEGGRGNTQYF.

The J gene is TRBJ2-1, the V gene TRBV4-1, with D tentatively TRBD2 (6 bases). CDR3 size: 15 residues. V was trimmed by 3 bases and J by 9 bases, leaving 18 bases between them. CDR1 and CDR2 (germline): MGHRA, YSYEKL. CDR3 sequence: CASSQAPTGVGEQFF. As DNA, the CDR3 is TGCGCCAGCAGCCAGGCCCCTACGGGGGTAGGTGAGCAGTTCTTC.

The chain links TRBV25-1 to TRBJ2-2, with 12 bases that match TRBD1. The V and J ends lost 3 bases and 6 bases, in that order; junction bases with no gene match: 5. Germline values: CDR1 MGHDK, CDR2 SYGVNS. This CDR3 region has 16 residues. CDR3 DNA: TGTGCCAGCAGTGACCGGGACAGGGGGCTGTCCGGGGAGCTGTTTTTT. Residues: CASSDRDRGLSGELFF.